Listed here are 17 T cell receptor beta chains from one sample, sequenced in a study of beta chain features in type 1 diabetes (dated 2018 in TCRdb). Libraries were built with the immunoSEQ multiplex PCR assay. The High Capacity cDNA Reverse Transcription Kit was used to reverse transcribe all of the isolated RNA, meaning that expressed TCRB transcripts were what got sequenced. This immuneACCESS table, as held by TCRdb, lists in-frame sequences with V and J called but not all clones. Of the missing ones, under half trace to an unresolved V gene in checked studies; the others have no known cause. This sample holds about 710,000 clones; around 15% were observed only once. Clones ranked in the top ten supply 0.04% of the sample. Study-wide findings and limitations: A moderate but significant shortening of TCRB CDR3 length was observed in type 1 diabetes patients in all four CD4+ subsets.

No antigen has been identified for these receptors. The material sequenced was naive CD4+ T cells from blood. The meaning of the sample's cell subset or site label: true naive CD4+ T cells. Source of these receptors: a young man with type 1 diabetes.

This clone has more than one count but fewer than ten. CDR3 region: CSAGQQPQHF. The CDR3 DNA follows: TGCAGTGCTGGACAACAGCCCCAGCATTTT. The chain recombines TRBV20-1 with TRBJ1-5; the D gene is possibly TRBD1 (5 bases). Trimming removed 5 bases at V and 7 bases at J, with 6 bases between. The CDR3 totals 10 residues. From germline, CDR1 is DFQATT and CDR2 SNEGSKA (reference sequence).

The chain combines TRBV11-2 with TRBJ1-2; 12 nucleotides match TRBD1. CDR3 length: 16 amino acids. In germline, CDR1 is SGHAT, CDR2 FQNNGV. V was clipped by 0 bases and J by 6 bases; unmatched bases: 5. CDR3 region: CASSLDSGTGGDGYTF. CDR3 sequence (DNA): TGTGCCAGCAGCTTAGACTCCGGGACAGGGGGCGATGGCTACACCTTC.

This clone has more than one count but fewer than ten. This sequence joins TRBV11-2 and TRBJ2-4, with 7 bases identical to TRBD2. Losses at the gene ends were 1 base for V and 6 bases for J; bases not matched to a gene: 3. From germline, CDR1 is SGHAT and CDR2 FQNNGV. The CDR3 is 14 amino acids. CDR3 residues: CASSLAREGNIQYF. The CDR3 DNA reads TGTGCCAGCAGCTTAGCCAGGGAGGGAAACATTCAGTACTTC.

This clone was observed a few times. This chain links TRBV30 with TRBJ1-4, with a weak D call TRBD1 (5 bases). With 1 base removed from V and 4 bases from J, the gap between germline ends came to 16 bases. CDR1 is GTSNPN, CDR2 SVGIG, per germline (reference sequence). The CDR3 is made up of 16 amino acids. CDR3 amino acids: CAWSELGHRGNEKLFF. CDR3 nucleotides: TGTGCCTGGAGTGAACTCGGACACCGGGGTAATGAAAAACTGTTTTTT. The full variable domain, rest sourced from reference TRBV30 and TRBJ1-4, is SQTIHQWPATLVQPVGSPLSLECTVEGTSNPNLYWYRQAAGRGLQLLFYSVGIGQISSEVPQNLSASRPQDRQFILSSKKLLLSDSGFYLCAWSELGHRGNEKLFFGSGTQLSVL.

The sample holds a few counts of this clone. The J gene is TRBJ2-1, the V gene TRBV5-4; D unresolved. The CDR3 extends over 14 amino acids. V gave up 0 bases and J gave up 7 bases, with 11 bases separating them. CDR1 and CDR2 from the germline V gene are SGHNT and YYREEE (reference sequence). Here the CDR3 reads CASSLVGPPNEQFF. The DNA for the CDR3 is TGTGCCAGCAGCTTGGTCGGGCCGCCTAATGAGCAGTTCTTC.

V and J are TRBV19 and TRBJ1-6, with 7 nucleotides matching TRBD1. V lost 5 bases to trimming and J lost 7 bases; unmatched junction nucleotides: 8. Germline V lookup: CDR1 LNHDA, CDR2 SQIVND (reference sequence). The length of the CDR3 is 15 residues. The CDR3 reads CASSLPGQPNSPLHF. DNA for the CDR3: TGTGCCAGTAGTTTACCGGGACAGCCAAATTCACCCCTCCACTTT.

V gene TRBV10-2 combines with J gene TRBJ2-5; possible D gene TRBD1, 5 bases. The germline V gene encodes CDR1 WSHSY and CDR2 SAAADI. There are 13 residues in the CDR3. Between the trimmed V and J ends, which lost 6 bases and 5 bases, there was a span of 13 bases. In nucleotides, the CDR3 is TGCGCCAGCAGGTCGGTCCAGGGTGAGACCCAGTACTTC. It translates to CASRSVQGETQYF.

This clone has more than one count but fewer than ten. This chain links TRBV30 with TRBJ1-3; TRBD1 matches 10 bases. The germline gives CDR1 GTSNPN, CDR2 SVGIG (reference sequence). There are 15 residues in the CDR3. The trim removed 8 bases at V and 4 bases at J, leaving 11 bases unmatched. CDR3 nucleotides: TGTGCCGGCGACAGGGGGCTAACGTTCGGAAACACCATATATTTT. This sequence encodes CAGDRGLTFGNTIYF.

This clone was observed a handful of times. The chain has TRBV15 and TRBJ1-6; D perhaps matches TRBD1 (5 bases). Trimming took off 8 bases at V and 9 bases at J, with 14 bases between the two ends. The germline gives CDR1 LNHNV, CDR2 YYDKDF (reference sequence). There are 13 residues in the CDR3. CDR3 protein: CATRRGGGSPLHF. CDR3 bases: TGTGCCACCCGACGCGGGGGAGGTTCACCCCTCCACTTT. Full variable domain (remainder filled in from reference TRBV15 and TRBJ1-6): DAMVIQNPRYQVTQFGKPVTLSCSQTLNHNVMYWYQQKSSQAPKLLFHYYDKDFNNEADTPDNFQSRRPNTSFCFLDIRSPGLGDTAMYLCATRRGGGSPLHFGNGTRLTVT.

The chain joins TRBV5-1 to TRBJ2-2; no definite D call. This CDR3 contains 11 residues. Germline CDR1 reads SGHRS; CDR2 reads YFSETQ. Between the trimmed V and J ends, which lost 7 bases and 6 bases, there was a span of 7 bases. This CDR3 is CASGTPGELFF. As DNA, the CDR3 is TGCGCCAGCGGCACCCCCGGGGAGCTGTTTTTT.

J is TRBJ1-2 and V is TRBV7-9; D remains unclear. Germline V CDR1 and CDR2: SEHNR, FQNEAQ (reference sequence). V lost 5 bases to trimming and J lost 7 bases, with 17 bases between them. The CDR3 contains 14 residues. This chain's CDR3 is CASSIQSGVAGYTF. The DNA for the CDR3 is TGTGCCAGCAGCATACAATCTGGGGTGGCTGGCTACACCTTC.

This clone turned up a few times. J is TRBJ2-3 and V is TRBV4-2, with D possibly TRBD2 on 6 matching bases. The CDR3 runs 16 residues. Trimming took 6 bases from V and 6 from J, leaving 22 bases between them. CDR1 and CDR2 from the germline V gene are LGHNA and YNFKEQ. CDR3 nucleotide sequence: TGTGCCAGCAGTCCGAGGACTGCACTAAGCGGGGATACGCAGTATTTT. Protein sequence: CASSPRTALSGDTQYF.

This sequence joins TRBV11-2 and TRBJ2-4; D is unclear. From germline, CDR1 is SGHAT and CDR2 FQNNGV. The CDR3 length is 17 residues. V lost 5 bases, J lost 0 bases, and 17 bases lay in between. The chain's CDR3 is CASSTTPQFLAKNIQYF. CDR3 DNA: TGTGCCAGCAGCACCACCCCCCAATTCCTAGCCAAAAACATTCAGTACTTC.

This clone showed up just a few times. The rearrangement joins TRBV5-6 to TRBJ1-1; D uncertain. CDR1 SGHDT and CDR2 YYEEEE come from the germline V gene. The CDR3 has 14 amino acids. Trimming pared 2 bases from V and 2 bases from J, leaving 10 bases between. CDR3 coding DNA: TGTGCCAGCAGCTTCAGATGGGTAAACACTGAAGCTTTCTTT. Protein product: CASSFRWVNTEAFF.

The rearrangement links TRBV7-2 to TRBJ1-5; D remains ambiguous. Germline CDR1 and CDR2: SGHTA and FQGNSA. The CDR3 is 13 residues long. Between the trimmed V and J ends, which lost 3 bases and 5 bases, there was a span of 8 bases. CDR3 DNA: TGTGCCAGCAGCTTTAACGTAGATCAGCCCCAGCATTTT. It translates to CASSFNVDQPQHF.

V usage is TRBV7-8 and J usage is TRBJ1-2; D remains unclear. V was trimmed by 5 bases and J by 2 bases, leaving 18 bases between them. The V gene's germline CDR1 is SGHVS and CDR2 FQNEAQ. This CDR3 has 16 residues. The CDR3 DNA sequence: TGTGCCAGCAGCATATCCGAGGAGGGATCCAACTATGGCTACACCTTC. Its protein product is CASSISEEGSNYGYTF. Full variable domain (outside the CDR3, taken from reference TRBV7-8 and TRBJ1-2): GAGVSQSPRYKVAKRGQDVALRCDPISGHVSLFWYQQALGQGPEFLTYFQNEAQLDKSGLPSDRFFAERPEGSVSTLKIQRTQQEDSAVYLCASSISEEGSNYGYTFGSGTRLTVV.

The J gene is TRBJ2-7, the V gene TRBV10-3; no firm D call. The CDR3 totals 13 residues. Germline CDR1 is ENHRY and CDR2 is SYGVKD. Trimming shortened V by 0 bases and J by 3 bases, and 6 bases separated the two germline ends. The CDR3 protein is CAISESSNYEQYF. The CDR3 DNA sequence: TGTGCCATCAGTGAGTCGAGCAACTACGAGCAGTACTTC.